Listed below are T cell receptor beta chains from one sample, sequenced in a study of cytomegalovirus exposure and HLA in healthy donors. Method: immunoSEQ multiplex PCR; TCRdb's copy keeps in-frame clones and lacks some. The listing records about 54,000 clones. Input material: PBMCs. Receptor source: a woman between 40 and 55 years old in good health and CMV-seronegative. The CDR3 runs from the conserved cysteine through the conserved F or W. The D gene is left open where the match is weak.

DNA: TGTGCCAGCAGCCGGAAAGAGGATTTCTTTAATGAAAAACTGTTTTTT; CDR3: CASSRKEDFFNEKLFF; D: .; V: TRBV13; J: TRBJ1-4; length: 16
DNA: TGCAGTGCGGGGAGCACTGAAGCTTTCTTT; CDR3: CSAGSTEAFF; D: .; V: TRBV20-1; J: TRBJ1-1; length: 10
DNA: TGTGCCAGCAGGTTGGGGAGGGGAGAGCAGTACTTC; CDR3: CASRLGRGEQYF; D: TRBD2; V: TRBV2; J: TRBJ2-7; length: 12
DNA: TGTGCCACCAGCATAAAGGAGGATACGCAGTATTTT; CDR3: CATSIKEDTQYF; D: .; V: TRBV15; J: TRBJ2-3; length: 12
DNA: TGTGCCAGCAGCTTTCTGGGACAGGGGTTCGAGCAGTACTTC; CDR3: CASSFLGQGFEQYF; D: TRBD1; V: TRBV5-6; J: TRBJ2-7; length: 14
DNA: TGTGCCAGCAGCCCAGGAGGGGGCGGCTCCTATAATTCACCCCTCCACTTT; CDR3: CASSPGGGGSYNSPLHF; D: TRBD1; V: TRBV28; J: TRBJ1-6; length: 17
DNA: TGTGCCAGTACCACCAGGGACAGGGGACTGAACACTGAAGCTTTCTTT; CDR3: CASTTRDRGLNTEAFF; D: TRBD1; V: TRBV19; J: TRBJ1-1; length: 16
DNA: TGTGCCTCTAAATCGGGGGAACACAATGAGCAGTTCTTC; CDR3: CASKSGEHNEQFF; D: .; V: TRBV9; J: TRBJ2-1; length: 13
DNA: TGTGCCAGCAGACCCTCTGGACAGGGCTACGAGCAGTACTTC; CDR3: CASRPSGQGYEQYF; D: TRBD1; V: TRBV28; J: TRBJ2-7; length: 14
DNA: TGTGCCAGCAGCTTGGGCGGGTACAATGAGCAGTTCTTC; CDR3: CASSLGGYNEQFF; D: .; V: TRBV5-6; J: TRBJ2-1; length: 13
DNA: TGTGCCAGCAGCTTGAGCATTCTGAACACTGAAGCTTTCTTT; CDR3: CASSLSILNTEAFF; D: .; V: TRBV7-9; J: TRBJ1-1; length: 14